These 21 T cell receptor beta chains were sequenced from one sample in a study of graft-versus-host responses after intestinal transplantation. The method was immunoSEQ multiplex PCR; TCRdb's version includes in-frame clones alone and lacks a portion of them. Found here are roughly 56,000 clones, around nine tenths of them singletons; the top ten hold 2.7%. The sample was PBMCs, taken about 120 days after intestinal transplantation. These receptors all come from a human patient who received an intestinal transplant, so some T cells may come from the graft donor.

This chain uses TRBV7-9 with TRBJ1-2; no clear D. V lost 0 bases to trimming and J lost 4 bases, with 15 bases between them. CDR1 SEHNR and CDR2 FQNEAQ come from the germline V gene (reference sequence). The CDR3 sequence is 16 residues long. The DNA for the CDR3 is TGTGCCAGCAGCTTAGCAAGGGAGGCCTTGGTCTATGGCTACACCTTC. As protein: CASSLAREALVYGYTF.

The CDR3 DNA reads as TGTGCCAGCAGTTACTCGGCGGGGGCGGACTATGGCTACACCTTC. Residues: CASSYSAGADYGYTF. The V gene is TRBV6-5, the J gene TRBJ1-2; D may be TRBD1 (6 bases). The ends were cut back, 0 bases at V and 3 bases at J, with 11 bases in the middle. Germline CDR1 MNHEY, CDR2 SVGAGI. The CDR3 runs 15 residues.

The V and J genes are TRBV7-9 and TRBJ2-3; 10 nucleotides agree with TRBD2. CDR1 and CDR2 (germline): SEHNR, FQNEAQ (reference sequence). After removal of 7 bases from V and 0 bases from J, the junction contained 7 bases not matched to a gene. The CDR3 contains 16 residues. The CDR3 is CASTGLAVHSTDTQYF. The CDR3 bases are TGTGCCAGCACTGGACTAGCGGTCCATAGCACAGATACGCAGTATTTT.

This chain uses TRBV6-5 with TRBJ1-1; TRBD1 is a possible D gene (5 bases). The V end lost 6 bases, the J end lost 7 bases, and 18 bases lay between the germline ends. In germline, CDR1 is MNHEY, CDR2 SVGAGI. CDR3 length equals 14 residues. The CDR3 loop is CASRQRGPLGEAFF. The CDR3 DNA reads TGTGCCAGCAGACAACGGGGACCTCTAGGTGAAGCTTTCTTT.

The chain has TRBV6-6 and TRBJ2-1, with 10 bases lining up with TRBD2. The CDR3 loop spans 15 amino acids. The ends lost 6 bases at V and 5 bases at J; junction bases unmatched: 7. The germline V gene has CDR1 MNHNY and CDR2 SVGAGI (reference sequence). The CDR3 protein is CASSTLAGVHNEQFF. In DNA form, the CDR3 reads TGTGCCAGCAGCACCCTAGCGGGAGTCCACAATGAGCAGTTCTTC.

The rearrangement links TRBV27 to TRBJ1-5; possibly TRBD1 for D (6 bases). The CDR3 extends over 15 amino acids. The germline CDR1 and CDR2 sequences are MNHEY and SMNVEV (reference sequence). The germline V and J ends were trimmed by 1 base and 5 bases, with 12 bases remaining between them. In DNA, the CDR3 is TGTGCCAGCAGTTTATTTTGGGGGGCGGATCAGCCCCAGCATTTT. It yields the protein CASSLFWGADQPQHF.

V gene TRBV7-9 combines with J gene TRBJ2-1, with 8 bases that match TRBD1. CDR3 length equals 15 residues. The V segment lost 2 bases and the J segment 6 bases; nucleotides outside the gene matches: 6. In germline, CDR1 is SEHNR, CDR2 FQNEAQ (reference sequence). As DNA, the CDR3 is TGTGCCAGCAGCTTACAGGGGGCCGTTCTCAATGAGCAGTTCTTC. The encoded protein is CASSLQGAVLNEQFF.

The chain is built from TRBV11-2 and TRBJ2-7, with D maybe TRBD2 (5 bases). V shed 3 bases and J shed 3 bases, with 12 bases lying between them. Germline CDR1 and CDR2: SGHAT and FQNNGV. The CDR3 has 14 amino acids. The CDR3 is CASSLDPGSYEQYF. The DNA of the CDR3 is TGTGCCAGCAGCTTGGACCCGGGGAGCTACGAGCAGTACTTC. The variable domain in full, with the rest retrieved from reference TRBV11-2 and TRBJ2-7, is EAGVAQSPRYKIIEKRQSVAFWCNPISGHATLYWYQQILGQGPKLLIQFQNNGVVDDSQLPKDRFSAERLKGVDSTLKIQPAKLEDSAVYLCASSLDPGSYEQYFGPGTRLTVT.

V is TRBV5-6 and J is TRBJ1-1; D is uncertain. Per the germline V gene, CDR1 is SGHDT and CDR2 is YYEEEE. The V end was cut by 6 bases, the J end by 0 bases, with 9 bases between. This CDR3 comprises 13 residues. The CDR3 spells CASTPGMNTEAFF. DNA of the CDR3: TGTGCCAGCACCCCGGGAATGAACACTGAAGCTTTCTTT.

The chain joins TRBV19 to TRBJ2-5; D not certain. The last part of the DNA fits TRBJ2-7 better; the J call may be wrong. This CDR3 has 12 residues. From germline, CDR1 is LNHDA and CDR2 SQIVND (reference sequence). CDR3 sequence reads: CASSGTGYEQYF. The CDR3 bases are TGTGCCAGTAGTGGAACTGGATACGAGCAGTACTTC.

This CDR3 is CASSPTDMNTEAFF. CDR3 DNA: TGTGCCAGCAGCCCGACTGACATGAACACTGAAGCTTTCTTT. V usage is TRBV7-6 and J usage is TRBJ1-1; D is unresolved. The CDR3 extends over 14 amino acids. Between the trimmed V and J ends, which lost 5 bases and 0 bases, there was a span of 10 bases. Germline values: CDR1 SGHVS, CDR2 FNYEAQ.

The V call is TRBV7-6, the J call TRBJ2-7; 11 bases are shared with TRBD2. V was clipped by 3 bases and J by 2 bases; unmatched bases: 3. Looked up from germline, CDR1 is SGHVS and CDR2 is FNYEAQ. The CDR3 sequence is 15 residues long. CDR3 residues: CASSFGTSGTYEQYF. Written as DNA, the CDR3 is TGTGCCAGCAGCTTTGGGACTAGCGGTACCTACGAGCAGTACTTC.

The chain uses TRBV18 and TRBJ2-3, with 12 bases fitting TRBD2. CDR3 length equals 15 residues. From germline, CDR1 is KGHSH and CDR2 LQKENI. V shed 5 bases, J shed 6 bases, and the junction held 6 bases outside the gene matches. This chain's CDR3 is CASSELAGGQDTQYF. The CDR3 DNA is TGTGCCAGCTCAGAACTAGCGGGAGGTCAGGATACGCAGTATTTT.

The chain carries TRBV11-2 and TRBJ1-4, with D tentatively TRBD1 (5 bases). This CDR3 is 16 amino acids long. Trimming shortened V by 1 base and J by 6 bases, and 15 bases separated the two germline ends. Germline CDR1 and CDR2: SGHAT and FQNNGV. As DNA, the CDR3 is TGTGCCAGCAGCTTAGCCGTGACAGCTTCGCATGAAAAACTGTTTTTT. Its translation is CASSLAVTASHEKLFF.

This clone has more than one count but fewer than ten. This chain uses TRBV9 with TRBJ2-1; D uncertain. This CDR3 is 13 amino acids long. Looked up from germline, CDR1 is SGDLS and CDR2 is YYNGEE. V was trimmed by 0 bases and J by 3 bases, leaving 4 bases between them. CDR3 in amino acids: CASSVESYNEQFF. DNA of the CDR3: TGTGCCAGCAGCGTAGAGAGCTACAATGAGCAGTTCTTC.

The V call is TRBV7-9, the J call TRBJ2-2; 9 bases match TRBD1. There are 16 residues in the CDR3. Germline V gene data show CDR1 as SEHNR and CDR2 as FQNEAQ (reference sequence). The trim removed 3 bases at V and 4 bases at J, leaving 6 bases unmatched. The CDR3 here is CASSFMTGGATGELFF. In DNA form, the CDR3 reads TGTGCCAGCAGCTTTATGACAGGGGGGGCCACCGGGGAGCTGTTTTTT. Full variable domain (outside the CDR3, taken from reference TRBV7-9 and TRBJ2-2): DTGVSQNPRHKITKRGQNVTFRCDPISEHNRLYWYRQTLGQGPEFLTYFQNEAQLEKSRLLSDRFSAERPKGSFSTLEIQRTEQGDSAMYLCASSFMTGGATGELFFGEGSRLTVL.

The chain joins TRBV6-5 to TRBJ1-1; D not certain. The CDR3 is made up of 14 amino acids. Trimming cost V 0 bases and J 1 base, with 6 bases left between them. CDR1 is MNHEY, CDR2 SVGAGI, per germline. The chain's CDR3 is CASSYSRGNTEAFF. CDR3 nucleotide sequence: TGTGCCAGCAGTTACTCTCGGGGGAACACTGAAGCTTTCTTT.

V is TRBV10-1 and J is TRBJ1-4; D not certain. The CDR3 extends over 18 amino acids. The V gene's germline CDR1 is WNHNN and CDR2 SYGVQD (reference sequence). Trimming took off 4 bases at V and 4 bases at J, with 22 bases between the two ends. CDR3 sequence (DNA): TGCGCCAGCAGTGCCCCTTTGAGCGGGCCTGAACGTAATGAAAAACTGTTTTTT. Its protein is CASSAPLSGPERNEKLFF.

This clone has only one observation. Other nucleotide sequences in the sample specify the same CDR3. The genes are TRBV10-2 and TRBJ2-7; D is possibly TRBD1 (6 bases). This CDR3 is 15 amino acids long. CDR1 and CDR2 (germline): WSHSY, SAAADI. V was pared by 1 base and J by 8 bases, with 18 bases between. The DNA for the CDR3 is TGCGCCAGCAGTGAGTGGGGGACATACTCGTCGCAGCAGTACTTC. Its protein is CASSEWGTYSSQQYF.

The chain joins TRBV6-4 to TRBJ1-6; possible D gene TRBD1, 6 bases. The ends were cut back, 3 bases at V and 5 bases at J, with 11 bases in the middle. The germline V gene encodes CDR1 MRHNA and CDR2 SNTAGT. This CDR3 has 15 residues. The CDR3: CASSDSGANNSPLHF. The CDR3 nucleotides are TGTGCCAGCAGTGATTCGGGGGCGAATAATTCACCCCTCCACTTT.

The chain links TRBV27 to TRBJ1-1; no reliable D call. The CDR3 runs to 12 residues. Trimming removed 4 bases at V and 7 bases at J, with 10 bases between. The germline V gene has CDR1 MNHEY and CDR2 SMNVEV (reference sequence). The CDR3 here is CASSSSAFEAFF. The DNA of the CDR3 is TGTGCCAGCAGTTCATCTGCTTTTGAAGCTTTCTTT.